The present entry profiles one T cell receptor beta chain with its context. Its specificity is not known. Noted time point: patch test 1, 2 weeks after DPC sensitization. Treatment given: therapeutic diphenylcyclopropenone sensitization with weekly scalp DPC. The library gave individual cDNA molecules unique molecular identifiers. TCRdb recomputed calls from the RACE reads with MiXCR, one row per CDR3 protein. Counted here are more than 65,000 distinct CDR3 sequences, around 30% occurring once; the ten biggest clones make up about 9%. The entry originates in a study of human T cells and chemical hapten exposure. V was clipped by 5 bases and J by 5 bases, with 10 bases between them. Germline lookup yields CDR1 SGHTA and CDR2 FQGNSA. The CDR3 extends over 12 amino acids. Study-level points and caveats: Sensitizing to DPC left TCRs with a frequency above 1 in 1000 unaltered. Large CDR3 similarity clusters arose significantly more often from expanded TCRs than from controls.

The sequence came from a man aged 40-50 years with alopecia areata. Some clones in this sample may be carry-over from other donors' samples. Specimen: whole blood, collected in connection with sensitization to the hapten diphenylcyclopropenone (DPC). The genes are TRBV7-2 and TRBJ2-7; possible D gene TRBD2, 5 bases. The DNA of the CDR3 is TGTGCCAGCAGCGCTATCGGGGACGAGCAGTACTTC. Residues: CASSAIGDEQYF.